What follows are 9 T cell receptor beta chains derived from one specimen sequenced in a study of blood T cell repertoires in COVID-19. TCRdb keeps only in-frame clones here, not all; method: immunoSEQ multiplex PCR. The sample yields around 300,000 clones, about 89% seen once. Sequencing input: peripheral blood. These receptors came from a middle-aged woman who had recovered from COVID-19.

The chain has TRBV30 and TRBJ1-1; D gene uncertain. CDR1 and CDR2 (germline): GTSNPN, SVGIG (reference sequence). V lost 0 bases, J lost 0 bases, and 5 bases lay in between. The CDR3 is made up of 13 amino acids. Here the CDR3 DNA reads TGTGCCTGGAGTGTCCAGATGAACACTGAAGCTTTCTTT. It encodes CAWSVQMNTEAFF.

The V gene is TRBV19, the J gene TRBJ2-6, with a possible D match to TRBD1 (6 bases). This CDR3 spans 15 amino acids. Deletions cut 4 bases from V and 2 bases from J, with 9 bases between. Germline CDR1 is LNHDA and CDR2 is SQIVND (reference sequence). CDR3 nucleotide sequence: TGTGCCAGTAGTACTCAGGGGACTGGGGCCAACGTCCTGACTTTC. Translation gives CASSTQGTGANVLTF.

The CDR3 nucleotides read TGTGCCAGCAGCCAAGCGGGGTTGAATCAGCCCCAGCATTTT. It codes for CASSQAGLNQPQHF. The V and J genes are TRBV3-1 (or the pseudogene TRBV3-2) and TRBJ1-5; D gene uncertain. V was trimmed by 1 base and J by 4 bases, leaving 8 bases between them. The CDR3 runs to 14 residues. Germline CDR1 reads LGHDT; CDR2 reads YNNKEL (reference sequence).

The chain recombines TRBV6-5 with TRBJ1-5; no clear D. The V gene's germline CDR1 is MNHEY and CDR2 SVGAGI. Trimming took 0 bases from V and 7 from J, leaving 16 bases between them. CDR3 length: 16 amino acids. The chain's CDR3 is CASSYSMNLAGQPQHF. In DNA, the CDR3 is TGTGCCAGCAGTTACTCGATGAACCTGGCGGGACAGCCCCAGCATTTT.

V is TRBV27 and J is TRBJ2-1, with D unclear. The CDR3 is 14 amino acids. Trimming left V 5 bases short and J 0 bases short, with 8 bases between. The germline V gene has CDR1 MNHEY and CDR2 SMNVEV (reference sequence). DNA for the CDR3: TGTGCCAGCAGTCCAGCGAGCTCCTACAATGAGCAGTTCTTC. This encodes CASSPASSYNEQFF.

This clone appeared a single time. The chain carries TRBV4-1 and TRBJ2-2; TRBD1 aligns across 9 bases. The CDR3 is 17 amino acids. Losses at the gene ends were 0 bases for V and 4 bases for J; bases not matched to a gene: 6. Germline V lookup: CDR1 MGHRA, CDR2 YSYEKL. CDR3 coding DNA: TGCGCCAGCAGCCAAGAGCCGGGACAGGGCCCCACCGGGGAGCTGTTTTTT. Protein sequence: CASSQEPGQGPTGELFF.

The rearrangement joins TRBV10-3 to TRBJ2-5, with a tentative D call TRBD1 (6 bases). Trimming removed 6 bases from V and 3 bases from J, with 11 bases in between. CDR3 length: 13 amino acids. Germline values: CDR1 ENHRY, CDR2 SYGVKD. The CDR3, as DNA: TGTGCCATCAGCGCACAGGGAGAAGAGACCCAGTACTTC. Translation gives CAISAQGEETQYF.

This clone is a singleton in its sample. The V and J genes are TRBV5-1 and TRBJ2-7; D possibly corresponds to TRBD1 (6 bases). V shed 6 bases and J shed 4 bases, with 11 bases lying between them. Germline values: CDR1 SGHRS, CDR2 YFSETQ. The CDR3 loop spans 12 amino acids. The DNA of the CDR3 is TGCGCCAGCAACAGGGATGGATACGAGCAGTACTTC. Translation gives CASNRDGYEQYF.

The rearrangement joins TRBV24-1 to TRBJ2-7; 9 bases fit TRBD1. The CDR3 length is 15 residues. In germline, CDR1 is KGHDR, CDR2 SFDVKD. J gave up 5 bases and V 5 bases, and 9 bases lay outside the gene matches. CDR3 bases: TGTGCCACCAGTGCCCCCGGACAGGGGAACGACGAGCAGTACTTC. Residues: CATSAPGQGNDEQYF.